Listed below are T cell receptor beta chains from one sample, sequenced in a study of vaccination effects on CD4 cells after COVID-19. Sequenced by immunoSEQ multiplex PCR; TCRdb stores in-frame clones only, minus some. This repertoire shows 23,000 or so clones, approximately 80% found once; its top ten account for about 5.3%. The antigens for these receptors are not known. Material: CD4+ T cells from PBMCs cultured with SARS-CoV-2 spike peptides, obtained after COVID-19 vaccination. These receptor sequences come from a human donor who received a COVID-19 vaccine. Some clones in this sample may be carry-over from other donors' samples. CDR3s leave out the opening cysteine and the closing phenylalanine or tryptophan. Where a row states a size, it is once, few, many or the class of an expanded clone; other rows omit it.

cdr3_aa	j_call	clone_size	v_call
ASSIYNEQF	TRBJ2-1	.	TRBV19
ASSSDRAIAF	TRBJ1-1	.	TRBV18
ASSSRTGLYQETQY	TRBJ2-5	.	TRBV7-9
ASSDSMSSGGPKAQY	TRBJ2-3	.	TRBV6-4
ASSQGGTISGNTIY	TRBJ1-3	.	TRBV4-1
ASSTLGYTDTQY	TRBJ2-3	.	TRBV19
ASSLGDRGIQY	TRBJ2-4	.	TRBV7-3
ASRQGGQGSCYGYT	TRBJ1-2	.	TRBV6-4
ASSQGGGGKNEQF	TRBJ2-1	.	TRBV3-1/TRBV3-2
ASSYPETQY	TRBJ2-5	.	TRBV6-2/TRBV6-3
ASVFRGEGNPYGYT	TRBJ1-2	.	TRBV28
ASSVGMGEKLF	TRBJ1-4	few	TRBV9
ASSLLVTGPGNTIY	TRBJ1-3	few	TRBV4-1
ASRYWTGETQY	TRBJ2-5	.	TRBV27
ASSKRARTDTQY	TRBJ2-3	.	TRBV21-1
ASRRGFDTEAF	TRBJ1-1	.	TRBV6-4
ASSSGTRGIYNEQF	TRBJ2-1	medium-sized	TRBV6-2/TRBV6-3
ASSLSGRQPQH	TRBJ1-5	few	TRBV27
ASSRGTGGGYT	TRBJ1-2	.	TRBV6-5
AWSVRGDQPQH	TRBJ1-5	.	TRBV30
ASSVGPGGYDFSGNTIY	TRBJ1-3	.	TRBV9
ASRETGKNIQY	TRBJ2-4	.	TRBV6-5